Below, 5 T cell receptor beta chains from the same sample are listed, as sequenced in a study of T cell repertoires in cytomegalovirus infection. TCRdb re-called the reads with MiXCR, one entry per CDR3 protein. The sample lists 310,000 or so distinct CDR3 sequences; over 20% were seen once. The sequenced sample consisted of PBMCs. The origin of the receptors is a human donor in good health (CMV status not recorded). Some clones in this sample may be carry-over from other donors' samples.

This rearrangement joins TRBV7-3 to TRBJ1-5, with D hard to call. Germline V CDR1 and CDR2: SGHTA, FQGTGA. The CDR3 is 14 amino acids. The ends were cut back, 3 bases at V and 7 bases at J, with 13 bases in the middle. The CDR3 loop is CASSFDGRGQPQHF. CDR3 DNA: TGTGCCAGCAGCTTCGACGGAAGAGGACAGCCCCAGCATTTT.

This clonotype was seen repeatedly, ten times or more. The V and J genes are TRBV7-2 and TRBJ2-1, with D unclear. Trimming took off 0 bases at V and 9 bases at J, with 6 bases between the two ends. CDR3 length: 12 residues. Looked up from germline, CDR1 is SGHTA and CDR2 is FQGNSA. The CDR3: CASSLASSEQFF. In DNA, the CDR3 is TGTGCCAGCAGCTTAGCGTCCTCTGAGCAGTTCTTC. Supplemented by reference TRBV7-2 and TRBJ2-1, the full variable domain reads GAGVSQSPSNKVTEKGKDVELRCDPISGHTALYWYRQSLGQGLEFLIYFQGNSAPDKSGLPSDRFSAERTGGSVSTLTIQRTQQEDSAVYLCASSLASSEQFFGPGTRLTVL.

The CDR3 sequence: CASSSFDQWGRGVGETQYF. In DNA form, the CDR3 reads TGTGCCAGCAGCTCGTTTGACCAGTGGGGGCGGGGGGTCGGGGAGACCCAGTACTTC. The chain couples TRBV11-2 to TRBJ2-5; 8 bases match TRBD2. The ends lost 4 bases at V and 5 bases at J; junction bases unmatched: 21. The CDR3 runs to 19 residues. Per germline, CDR1 SGHAT and CDR2 FQNNGV.

This chain uses TRBV5-1 with TRBJ2-3, with 10 nucleotides matching TRBD2. The CDR3 consists of 16 residues. CDR1 SGHRS and CDR2 YFSETQ come from the germline V gene. J was trimmed by 4 bases and V by 2 bases; bases with no gene match: 7. The CDR3 reads CASSLAGGVVADTQYF. The CDR3 region has the DNA TGCGCCAGCAGCTTAGCGGGGGGGGTGGTTGCAGATACGCAGTATTTT. Based on the CDR3 plus reference TRBV5-1 and TRBJ2-3, the full variable domain is KAGVTQTPRYLIKTRGQQVTLSCSPISGHRSVSWYQQTPGQGLQFLFEYFSETQRNKGNFPGRFSGRQFSNSRSEMNVSTLELGDSALYLCASSLAGGVVADTQYFGPGTRLTVL.

The CDR3 bases are TGTGCCAGCAGGGCGGGACTAGCGGGGACCTACGAGCAGTACTTC. Its translation: CASRAGLAGTYEQYF. V usage is TRBV28 and J usage is TRBJ2-7, with 13 positions matching TRBD2. The CDR3 is made up of 15 amino acids. The germline V gene has CDR1 MDHEN and CDR2 SYDVKM. The J segment lost 2 bases and the V segment lost 6 bases, leaving 4 bases of the junction unmatched. The full variable domain, its missing parts supplied by reference TRBV28 and TRBJ2-7, is DVKVTQSSRYLVKRTGEKVFLECVQDMDHENMFWYRQDPGLGLRLIYFSYDVKMKEKGDIPEGYSVSREKKERFSLILESASTNQTSMYLCASRAGLAGTYEQYFGPGTRLTVT.